These 7 T cell receptor beta chains came from one sample sequenced in a study of OX40 agonist ivuxolimab in advanced cancers. The repertoire was sequenced with immunoSEQ multiplex PCR; TCRdb's copy has only in-frame clones and lacks some. The sample includes roughly 81,000 clones, 70% to 90% of them seen just once. The sample consisted of CD4+ or CD8+ T cells sorted from blood, taken in a trial of the OX40 agonist ivuxolimab. The receptor source for this set is an adult with an advanced solid tumor such as melanoma, head and neck, liver or kidney cancer.

This clone was counted only a few times. J is TRBJ1-1 and V is TRBV19; D gene ambiguous. This CDR3 has 12 amino acids. The ends were cut back, 3 bases at V and 1 base at J, with 3 bases in the middle. Germline values: CDR1 LNHDA, CDR2 SQIVND (reference sequence). CDR3 nucleotides: TGTGCCAGTAGTATTGAGAACACTGAAGCTTTCTTT. It translates to CASSIENTEAFF.

The chain is built from TRBV4-3 and TRBJ2-7; unclear D gene. Germline V gene sequence: CDR1 LGHNA, CDR2 YSLEER. This CDR3 has 13 amino acids. V was clipped by 0 bases and J by 4 bases, with 7 bases between them. The CDR3 loop reads CASSQDTRYEQYF. CDR3 nucleotide sequence: TGCGCCAGCAGCCAAGATACTCGGTACGAGCAGTACTTC.

The V and J genes are TRBV19 and TRBJ1-1; D perhaps matches TRBD1 (6 bases). V gave up 3 bases and J gave up 11 bases, with 13 bases separating them. This CDR3 has 12 amino acids. Germline-derived CDR1 and CDR2 are LNHDA and SQIVND (reference sequence). In DNA, the CDR3 is TGTGCCAGTAGTATTGGAACGGGGGGCGCTTTCTTT. The encoded protein is CASSIGTGGAFF.

V is TRBV7-2 and J is TRBJ1-2; D may be TRBD1 (6 bases). Germline lookup yields CDR1 SGHTA and CDR2 FQGNSA. This CDR3 contains 13 residues. V was pared by 6 bases and J by 8 bases, with 16 bases between. In nucleotides, the CDR3 is TGTGCCAGCAGTCCTACTCAGGGGAAGGGCTACACCTTC. Amino acids: CASSPTQGKGYTF.

The rearrangement joins TRBV11-2 to TRBJ1-4, with D possibly being TRBD1 (6 bases). Germline CDR1 SGHAT, CDR2 FQNNGV. CDR3 size: 16 residues. V lost 5 bases and J 7 bases, leaving 20 bases between the germline ends. CDR3 sequence: CASSPGSGARVEKLFF. The CDR3 DNA reads TGTGCCAGCAGCCCTGGTTCGGGGGCGAGAGTTGAAAAACTGTTTTTT.

The chain has TRBV7-9 and TRBJ2-6; D is uncertain. The CDR3 has 18 residues. The V gene lost 6 bases and the J gene lost 0 bases, with 18 bases spanning the gap. Germline CDR1 and CDR2: SEHNR and FQNEAQ (reference sequence). The CDR3 spells CASRLSGSEPSGANVLTF. The CDR3 DNA follows: TGTGCCAGCAGGCTTTCGGGCAGCGAACCCTCTGGGGCCAACGTCCTGACTTTC.

This clone was seen a handful of times. DNA for the CDR3: TGCGCCAGCAGCCAAGGGTATAATCAGCTTTATGGCTACACCTTC. Amino acids: CASSQGYNQLYGYTF. The rearrangement links TRBV4-1 to TRBJ1-2; D is unclear. V was shortened by 1 base and J by 5 bases, with 14 bases between the two germline ends. The CDR3 is made up of 15 amino acids. CDR1 is MGHRA and CDR2 is YSYEKL in the germline V gene.